This section outlines one TCR beta chain sequence together with its context. This clone was found a few times. Which antigen it targets is not known. Base-call qualities are not available, and no considerably larger clone is one nucleotide away. The trim is 9 bases for V and 5 bases for J, with a gap of 12 bases between the germline ends. Spanning cysteine to phenylalanine, the CDR3 consists of 12 amino acids. Only CDR3 DNA is held: 36 bases, read in frame from base 1. According to the germline V gene, CDR1 reads KGHDR and CDR2 reads SFDVKD. This entry is derived from a study of blood T cell repertoires in COVID-19 (dated by TCRdb to the early 2020s). Some background on the complete study: Collaborator samples came from the United States, Italy and Spain and covered acute and convalescent phases of COVID-19. The material from the prospective study consisted of cDNA or gDNA derived from T cells, B-cell-depleted T cells, or PBMCs. The dataset comprised deeply sampled blood TCRbeta repertoires from subjects exposed to, actively infected with, or recovered from COVID-19. The repertoires were released in a freely available public database meant as a resource for research on the immune response to SARS-CoV-2. Samples were obtained from the ongoing ImmuneRACE study (first 160 participants) and from 1,254 subjects provided by 6 global collaborators. The sample metadata nearly always contained a de-identified subject ID, COVID-19 status, age in years and sex. Where HLA class I and class II types were available, the types were taken from metadata supplied by the sample provider, not from assay-based typing.

TCRbeta CDR3 regions were amplified from genomic DNA by means of the immunoSEQ Assay, a bias-controlled multiplex PCR. In the authors' own workflow: The number of nucleated cells in each sample was estimated by amplification of reference gene primers within the assay. To quantify the absolute abundance of each unique TCRbeta CDR3 rearrangement, sequence reads were collapsed and filtered. For each sample, productive Simpson clonality was calculated by taking the square root of Simpson's diversity index across productive rearrangements. TCRdb stores this immuneACCESS table with in-frame sequences only. Part of the clones is absent; in the studies checked, under half of the shortfall reflects unresolved V genes, and no reason is known for the rest. V and J calls and clone size follow that table, whereas D and trimming were derived from the DNA. The sample table contains 130,000 to 150,000 clones; only one count was recorded for about 85% of them. The leading ten clones occupy 4% to 5% of the sample.

What the work shows at the level of the full study, not this receptor alone: The quantity of clinical and demographic metadata differed by source and by participant and was supplied without curation.

One collaborating source in Seattle enrolled patients during active infection and followed them longitudinally through the course of disease. The collaborating institutions used their own protocols to collect whole blood in K2EDTA tubes. For TCRbeta analysis, collaborators shipped samples as frozen whole blood, isolated PBMCs, or DNA extracted from either of those sample types. The V and J genes are TRBV24-1 and TRBJ1-2; no D segment can be confidently identified. The sequence derives from a woman in her seventies with COVID-19, enrolled during active disease. Sequenced input: peripheral blood. The DNA sequence follows: TGTGCCACCGGAGAGGGCAGGTATGGCTACACCTTC. The encoded protein is CATGEGRYGYTF.